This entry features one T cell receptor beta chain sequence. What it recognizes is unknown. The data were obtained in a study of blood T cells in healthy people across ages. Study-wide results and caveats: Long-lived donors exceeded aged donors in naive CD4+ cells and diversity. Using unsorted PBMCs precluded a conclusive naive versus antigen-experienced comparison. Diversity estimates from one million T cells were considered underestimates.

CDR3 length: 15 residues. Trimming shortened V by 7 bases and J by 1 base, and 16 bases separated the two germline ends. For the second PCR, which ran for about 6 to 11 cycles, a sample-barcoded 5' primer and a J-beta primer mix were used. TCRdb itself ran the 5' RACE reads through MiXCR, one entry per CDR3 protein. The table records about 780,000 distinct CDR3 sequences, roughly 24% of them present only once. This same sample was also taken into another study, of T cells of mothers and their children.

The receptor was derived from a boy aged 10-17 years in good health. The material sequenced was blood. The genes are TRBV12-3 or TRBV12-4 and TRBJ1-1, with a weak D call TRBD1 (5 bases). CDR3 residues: CASTGGSVSNTEAFF. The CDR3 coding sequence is TGTGCCAGCACCGGGGGGTCAGTTTCGAACACTGAAGCTTTCTTT.